Listed below are T cell receptor beta chains from one sample, sequenced in a study of blood T cell repertoires in COVID-19. Clones were sequenced by immunoSEQ multiplex PCR, and TCRdb holds only the in-frame ones, with some missing. The table has 200,000 to 300,000 clones, around 88% seen once. Sequencing was carried out using peripheral blood. The receptors here all came from a woman aged 25-40 years who had recovered from COVID-19. Both conserved end residues are part of each CDR3. A D gene is named only where the DNA matches it firmly. The size field is filled for only some rows; it gives once, few, many or a size class.

j_gene,len,abundance,d_gene,v_gene,CDR3aa,CDR3nt
TRBJ2-5,16,NA,NA,TRBV27,CASSSSAGGGWVTQYF,TGTGCCAGCAGTTCCTCGGCAGGTGGGGGGTGGGTGACCCAGTACTTC
TRBJ1-6,13,once,NA,TRBV6-1,CASRQAPNSPLHF,TGTGCCAGCAGACAGGCACCTAATTCACCCCTCCACTTT
TRBJ1-2,14,once,TRBD1,TRBV6-4,CASSEDREGYGYTF,TGTGCCAGCAGTGAGGACAGGGAGGGCTATGGCTACACCTTC
TRBJ2-2,16,NA,TRBD2,TRBV5-1,CASSFTGTSGTGELFF,TGCGCCAGCAGCTTTACCGGGACTAGCGGCACCGGGGAGCTGTTTTTT
TRBJ1-1,12,NA,NA,TRBV2,CASSGQGTEAFF,TGTGCCAGCAGTGGCCAGGGGACTGAAGCTTTCTTT
TRBJ2-1,12,NA,NA,TRBV10-1,CASSEFGNEQFF,TGCGCCAGCAGTGAGTTCGGGAATGAGCAGTTCTTC
TRBJ2-3,17,NA,TRBD2,TRBV7-3,CASSPGTSGGAEDTQYF,TGTGCCAGCAGCCCCGGGACTAGCGGGGGGGCCGAAGATACGCAGTATTTT
TRBJ2-5,14,NA,TRBD1,TRBV27,CASSRRTGKETQYF,TGTGCCAGCAGTCGAAGGACAGGGAAAGAGACCCAGTACTTC
TRBJ2-5,15,NA,TRBD1,TRBV5-6,CASSLVGQSQETQYF,TGTGCCAGCAGCTTGGTGGGACAGTCCCAAGAGACCCAGTACTTC
TRBJ2-5,16,once,TRBD1,TRBV4-3,CASSQAAGTGRETQYF,TGCGCCAGCAGCCAAGCCGCCGGGACAGGGAGGGAGACCCAGTACTTC
TRBJ1-6,13,once,NA,TRBV9,CASSEGEGSPLHF,TGTGCCAGCAGCGAGGGGGAGGGTTCACCCCTCCACTTT
TRBJ1-6,14,NA,NA,TRBV4-1,CASSSQGTNSPLHF,TGCGCCAGCAGCTCCCAGGGTACCAATTCACCCCTCCACTTT
TRBJ2-5,16,NA,NA,TRBV11-2,CASSLEIPQGRETQYF,TGTGCCAGCAGCTTAGAAATACCCCAGGGGAGAGAGACCCAGTACTTC
TRBJ2-3,14,NA,TRBD2,TRBV10-3,CAIQKTSATDTQYF,TGTGCCATCCAGAAGACTAGCGCCACAGATACGCAGTATTTT
TRBJ2-2,16,NA,NA,TRBV7-8,CASSLPGTLNTGELFF,TGTGCCAGCAGCTTGCCCGGGACTTTGAACACCGGGGAGCTGTTTTTT
TRBJ2-7,15,NA,TRBD2,TRBV7-9,CASSDLGAGGHEQYF,TGTGCCAGCAGCGATCTAGGGGCGGGGGGTCACGAGCAGTACTTC
TRBJ2-5,13,NA,NA,TRBV12-3/TRBV12-4,CASSLTGTETQYF,TGTGCCAGCAGTTTAACAGGGACGGAGACCCAGTACTTC
TRBJ2-7,14,NA,TRBD2,TRBV5-4,CASSLSGGAYEQYF,TGTGCCAGCAGCTTGTCGGGGGGGGCCTACGAGCAGTACTTC
TRBJ1-5,15,NA,TRBD1,TRBV2,CASRSGDRGNQPQHF,TGTGCCAGCAGGTCCGGGGACAGGGGCAATCAGCCCCAGCATTTT
TRBJ2-3,15,NA,TRBD1,TRBV6-4,CASSPGQGSTDTQYF,TGTGCCAGCAGCCCAGGACAGGGCAGCACAGATACGCAGTATTTT
TRBJ1-4,18,NA,TRBD1,TRBV27,CASRTWTGGVSSDEKLFF,TGTGCCAGCAGGACTTGGACAGGGGGTGTGAGTTCGGATGAAAAACTGTTTTTT
TRBJ2-2,16,once,TRBD1,TRBV7-2,CASRNPGTGGSGELFF,TGTGCCAGCAGAAATCCCGGGACAGGGGGCTCCGGGGAGCTGTTTTTT
TRBJ1-2,12,NA,NA,TRBV2,CASSVGEGGYTF,TGTGCCAGCAGTGTAGGGGAGGGTGGCTACACCTTC
TRBJ2-1,15,NA,NA,TRBV9,CASSVGPDSYNEQFF,TGTGCCAGCAGCGTAGGGCCTGACTCCTACAATGAGCAGTTCTTC
TRBJ2-7,16,NA,TRBD2,TRBV9,CASSPSWEGMYYEQYF,TGTGCCAGCAGCCCTAGTTGGGAGGGGATGTACTACGAGCAGTACTTC
TRBJ1-2,14,few,TRBD1,TRBV5-5,CASSPGDRSYGYTF,TGTGCCAGCAGCCCCGGGGACAGGAGCTATGGCTACACCTTC
TRBJ1-6,15,NA,NA,TRBV19,CATKPQGISNSPLHF,TGTGCCACTAAACCCCAGGGGATCAGTAATTCACCCCTCCACTTT
TRBJ1-2,15,NA,NA,TRBV5-8,CASSQRRRGTYGYTF,TGTGCCAGCAGCCAGCGACGGCGGGGGACCTATGGCTACACCTTC
TRBJ2-1,15,NA,TRBD1,TRBV5-1,CASSESQGYDNEQFF,TGCGCCAGCAGCGAATCACAGGGGTACGACAATGAGCAGTTCTTC
TRBJ2-1,17,NA,TRBD2,TRBV19,CASSIRASGGIYNEQFF,TGTGCCAGTAGTATCCGGGCTAGCGGGGGGATCTACAATGAGCAGTTCTTC
TRBJ2-7,14,NA,TRBD1,TRBV6-6,CASSYRTGSYEQYF,TGTGCCAGCAGTTATAGGACAGGGTCCTACGAGCAGTACTTC
TRBJ1-6,15,once,TRBD1,TRBV18,CASSPGTGLDSPLHF,TGTGCCAGCTCACCCGGGACAGGGTTGGACTCACCCCTCCACTTT
TRBJ1-1,15,NA,NA,TRBV5-1,CASSWGGVGDTEAFF,TGCGCCAGCAGCTGGGGGGGAGTTGGTGACACTGAAGCTTTCTTT
TRBJ2-3,16,NA,TRBD1,TRBV5-1,CASSLNPQGASDTQYF,TGCGCCAGCAGCTTGAATCCGCAGGGGGCGTCGGATACGCAGTATTTT
TRBJ2-2,16,NA,TRBD2,TRBV5-4,CASSLDTSGGYGELFF,TGTGCCAGCAGCTTGGATACTAGCGGGGGGTACGGGGAGCTGTTTTTT
TRBJ2-5,11,NA,NA,TRBV7-2,CASRHEETQYF,TGTGCCAGCAGACATGAAGAGACCCAGTACTTC
TRBJ2-2,13,NA,TRBD1,TRBV7-3,CASSSDRAGELFF,TGTGCCAGCAGCTCGGACAGGGCGGGGGAGCTGTTTTTT
TRBJ2-1,20,NA,NA,TRBV7-5,CVRSLEAGAGGPRSYNEQFF,TGTGTCAGAAGCTTAGAGGCTGGGGCGGGGGGGCCTCGCTCCTACAATGAGCAGTTCTTC
TRBJ1-1,17,NA,TRBD1,TRBV28,CASSEPQGALVNTEAFF,TGTGCCAGCAGTGAACCCCAGGGGGCGCTGGTGAACACTGAAGCTTTCTTT
TRBJ1-2,14,NA,TRBD1,TRBV6-5,CASSLGQDNYGYTF,TGTGCCAGCAGTCTTGGACAGGACAACTATGGCTACACCTTC
TRBJ1-1,14,NA,NA,TRBV7-3,CASSLTGGNTEAFF,TGTGCCAGCAGCTTAACGGGGGGGAACACTGAAGCTTTCTTT
TRBJ1-2,17,NA,NA,TRBV4-3,CASSQDLGGRGGLGYTF,TGCGCCAGCAGCCAAGATCTAGGCGGCCGAGGGGGTTTGGGCTACACCTTC
TRBJ1-2,16,once,TRBD1,TRBV4-1,CASSHSGQGLVQGYTF,TGCGCCAGCAGCCACTCGGGACAGGGACTGGTTCAAGGCTACACCTTC
TRBJ2-2,16,NA,TRBD1,TRBV27,CASSYGRGTVTGELFF,TGTGCCAGCAGTTATGGCAGGGGGACCGTCACCGGGGAGCTGTTTTTT
TRBJ1-4,15,NA,TRBD1,TRBV5-1,CASSAWTGYNEKLFF,TGCGCCAGCAGCGCGTGGACAGGGTATAATGAAAAACTGTTTTTT
TRBJ2-7,13,NA,TRBD1,TRBV18,CASSDRVYDEQYF,TGTGCCAGCTCGGACAGGGTCTACGACGAGCAGTACTTC
TRBJ2-3,14,NA,NA,TRBV13,CASSEGDGTDTQYF,TGTGCCAGCAGCGAGGGAGACGGGACAGATACGCAGTATTTT
TRBJ2-7,15,NA,TRBD1,TRBV2,CASRKGQAGVYEQYF,TGTGCCAGCAGGAAAGGACAGGCAGGAGTCTACGAGCAGTACTTC
TRBJ2-1,16,NA,TRBD2,TRBV6-5,CASSYSERGGYNEQFF,TGTGCCAGCAGTTACTCCGAGCGGGGGGGCTACAATGAGCAGTTCTTC
TRBJ2-2,14,NA,NA,TRBV6-5,CASSYMATGGELFF,TGTGCCAGCAGTTACATGGCCACGGGCGGGGAGCTGTTTTTT
TRBJ1-4,14,NA,NA,TRBV19,CASSIWGGNEKLFF,TGTGCCAGTAGTATTTGGGGCGGAAATGAAAAACTGTTTTTT
TRBJ2-5,16,NA,NA,TRBV11-3,CASSLDGGGRQETQYF,TGTGCCAGCAGCTTAGATGGGGGGGGCCGGCAAGAGACCCAGTACTTC
TRBJ1-1,13,NA,NA,TRBV27,CASSLSENRVAFF,TGTGCCAGCAGTTTATCGGAGAACCGGGTAGCTTTCTTT
TRBJ1-1,16,NA,NA,TRBV5-6,CASSLVSQGSGTEAFF,TGTGCCAGCAGCTTGGTCTCTCAGGGCTCAGGCACTGAAGCTTTCTTT